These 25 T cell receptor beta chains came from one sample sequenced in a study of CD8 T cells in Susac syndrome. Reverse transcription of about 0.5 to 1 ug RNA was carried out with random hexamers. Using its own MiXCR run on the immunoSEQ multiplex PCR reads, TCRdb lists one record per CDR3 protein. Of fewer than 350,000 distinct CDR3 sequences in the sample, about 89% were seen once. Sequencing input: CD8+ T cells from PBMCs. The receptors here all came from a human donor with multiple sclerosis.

CDR3 nucleotide sequence: TGTGCCAGCAGTTTCGGGACAGGGGAGGAAAAACTGTTTTTT. Its translation is CASSFGTGEEKLFF. The chain uses TRBV28 and TRBJ1-4; the match to TRBD1 covers 10 bases. The CDR3 runs 14 residues. After removal of 3 bases from V and 8 bases from J, the junction contained 3 bases not matched to a gene. Germline CDR1 reads MDHEN; CDR2 reads SYDVKM.

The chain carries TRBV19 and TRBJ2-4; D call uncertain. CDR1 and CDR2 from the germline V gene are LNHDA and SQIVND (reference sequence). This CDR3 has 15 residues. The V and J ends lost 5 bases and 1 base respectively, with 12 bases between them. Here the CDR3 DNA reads TGTGCCAGTAGTCCCATGGTGATGGCCAAAAACATTCAGTACTTC. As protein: CASSPMVMAKNIQYF. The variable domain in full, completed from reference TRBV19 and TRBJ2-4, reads DGGITQSPKYLFRKEGQNVTLSCEQNLNHDAMYWYRQDPGQGLRLIYYSQIVNDFQKGDIAEGYSVSREKKESFPLTVTSAQKNPTAFYLCASSPMVMAKNIQYFGAGTRLSVL.

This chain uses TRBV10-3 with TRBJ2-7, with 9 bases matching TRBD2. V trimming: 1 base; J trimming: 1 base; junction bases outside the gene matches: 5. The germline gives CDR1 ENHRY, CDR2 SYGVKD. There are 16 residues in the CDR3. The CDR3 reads CAISEYAGGGSYEQYF. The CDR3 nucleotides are TGTGCCATCAGTGAGTACGCGGGAGGGGGGTCCTACGAGCAGTACTTC.

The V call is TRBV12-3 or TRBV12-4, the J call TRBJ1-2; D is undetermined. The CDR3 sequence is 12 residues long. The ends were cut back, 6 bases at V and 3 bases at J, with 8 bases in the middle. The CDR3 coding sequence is TGTGCCAGCAGGCCGGGATACTATGGCTACACCTTC. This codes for CASRPGYYGYTF.

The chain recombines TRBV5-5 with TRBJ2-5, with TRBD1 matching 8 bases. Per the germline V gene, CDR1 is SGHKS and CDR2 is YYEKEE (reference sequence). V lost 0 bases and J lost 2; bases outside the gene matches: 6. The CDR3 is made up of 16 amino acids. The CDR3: CASSLGWTGQQETQYF. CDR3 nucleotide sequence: TGTGCCAGCAGCTTGGGATGGACAGGGCAGCAAGAGACCCAGTACTTC.

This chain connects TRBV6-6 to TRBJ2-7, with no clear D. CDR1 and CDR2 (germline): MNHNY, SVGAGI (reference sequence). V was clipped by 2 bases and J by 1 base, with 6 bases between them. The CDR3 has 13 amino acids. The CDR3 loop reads CASSYGGSYEQYF. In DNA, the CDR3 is TGTGCCAGCAGTTACGGTGGGTCCTACGAGCAGTACTTC.

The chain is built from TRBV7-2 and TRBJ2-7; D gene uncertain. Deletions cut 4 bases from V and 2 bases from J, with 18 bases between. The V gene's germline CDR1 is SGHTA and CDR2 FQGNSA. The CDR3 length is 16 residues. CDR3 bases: TGTGCCAGCAGCTCCTCCGTAGAGGTCTCGACCTACGAGCAGTACTTC. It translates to CASSSSVEVSTYEQYF.

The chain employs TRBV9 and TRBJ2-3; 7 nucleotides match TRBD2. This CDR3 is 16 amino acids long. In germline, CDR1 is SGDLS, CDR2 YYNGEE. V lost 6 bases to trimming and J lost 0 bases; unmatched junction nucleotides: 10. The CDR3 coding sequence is TGTGCCAGCATCGTTCAGCGGGGAGAAAGCACAGATACGCAGTATTTT. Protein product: CASIVQRGESTDTQYF.

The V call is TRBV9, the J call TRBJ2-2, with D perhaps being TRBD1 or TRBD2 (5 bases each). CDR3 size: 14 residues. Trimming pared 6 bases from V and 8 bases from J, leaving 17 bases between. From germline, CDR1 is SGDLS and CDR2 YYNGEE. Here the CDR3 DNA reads TGTGCCAGCACCTCGGACGGGACCACGGGGGAGCTGTTTTTT. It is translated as CASTSDGTTGELFF.

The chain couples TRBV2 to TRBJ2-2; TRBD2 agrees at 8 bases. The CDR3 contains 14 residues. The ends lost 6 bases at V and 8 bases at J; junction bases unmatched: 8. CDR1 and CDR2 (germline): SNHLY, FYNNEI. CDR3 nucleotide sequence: TGTGCCAGCAGGGCCGGGACTAGAAATGGGGAGCTGTTTTTT. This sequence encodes CASRAGTRNGELFF.

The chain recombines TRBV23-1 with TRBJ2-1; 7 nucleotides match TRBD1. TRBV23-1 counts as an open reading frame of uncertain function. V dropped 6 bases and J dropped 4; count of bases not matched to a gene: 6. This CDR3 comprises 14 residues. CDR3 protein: CASSQGQHYNEQFF. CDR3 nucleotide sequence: TGCGCCAGCAGCCAGGGACAGCATTACAATGAGCAGTTCTTC.

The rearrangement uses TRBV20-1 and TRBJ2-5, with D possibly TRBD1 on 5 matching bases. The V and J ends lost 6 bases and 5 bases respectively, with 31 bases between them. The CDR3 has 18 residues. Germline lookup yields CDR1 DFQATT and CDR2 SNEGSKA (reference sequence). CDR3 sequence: CSAPQGTSSHLIGETQYF. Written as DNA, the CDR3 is TGCAGTGCCCCCCAGGGCACATCATCCCATTTAATTGGGGAGACCCAGTACTTC.

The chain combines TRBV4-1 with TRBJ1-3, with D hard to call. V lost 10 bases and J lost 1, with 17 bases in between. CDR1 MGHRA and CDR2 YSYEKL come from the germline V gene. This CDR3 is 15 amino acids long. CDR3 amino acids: CATTDWASSGNTIYF. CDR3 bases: TGCGCCACCACAGATTGGGCGTCATCTGGAAACACCATATATTTT.

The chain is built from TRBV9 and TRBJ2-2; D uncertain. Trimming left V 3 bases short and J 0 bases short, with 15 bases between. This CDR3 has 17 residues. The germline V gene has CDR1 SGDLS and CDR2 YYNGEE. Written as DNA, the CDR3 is TGTGCCAGCAGCGAGGCAGTCAGACCTACGAACACCGGGGAGCTGTTTTTT. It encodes CASSEAVRPTNTGELFF.

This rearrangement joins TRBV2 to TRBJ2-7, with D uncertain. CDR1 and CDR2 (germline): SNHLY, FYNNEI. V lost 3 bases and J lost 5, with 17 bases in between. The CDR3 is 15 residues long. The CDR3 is CASSDSRPLPHEQYF. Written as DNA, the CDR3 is TGTGCCAGCAGTGACAGTCGGCCGCTCCCCCACGAGCAGTACTTC.

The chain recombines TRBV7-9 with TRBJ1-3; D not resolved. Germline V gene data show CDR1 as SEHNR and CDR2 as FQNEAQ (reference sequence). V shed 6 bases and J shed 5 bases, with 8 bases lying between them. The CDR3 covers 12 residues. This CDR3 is CASRTTRNTIYF. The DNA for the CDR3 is TGTGCCAGCAGGACCACCAGAAACACCATATATTTT.

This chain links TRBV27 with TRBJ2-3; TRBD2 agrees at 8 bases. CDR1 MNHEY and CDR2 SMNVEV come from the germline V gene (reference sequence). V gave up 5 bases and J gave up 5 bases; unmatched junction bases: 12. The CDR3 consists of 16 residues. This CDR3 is CASSAPTSAPGDTQYF. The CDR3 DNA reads TGTGCCAGCAGTGCCCCGACTAGCGCTCCGGGAGATACGCAGTATTTT.

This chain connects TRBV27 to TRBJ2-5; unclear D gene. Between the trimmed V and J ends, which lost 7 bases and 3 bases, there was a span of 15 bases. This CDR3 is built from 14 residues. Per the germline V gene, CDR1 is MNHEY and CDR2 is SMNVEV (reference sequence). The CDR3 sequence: CASTPDQNKETQYF. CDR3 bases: TGTGCCAGCACCCCGGACCAGAATAAAGAGACCCAGTACTTC.

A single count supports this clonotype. CDR3 DNA sequence: TGTGCCGCGGCTGGACAGGCTTCATCCTACGAGCAGTACTTC. Protein product: CAAAGQASSYEQYF. The gene calls are TRBV2 and TRBJ2-7, with TRBD1 identical over 7 bases. This CDR3 is built from 14 residues. In germline, CDR1 is SNHLY, CDR2 FYNNEI. Trimming removed 11 bases from V and 1 base from J; junction bases left unmatched: 11.

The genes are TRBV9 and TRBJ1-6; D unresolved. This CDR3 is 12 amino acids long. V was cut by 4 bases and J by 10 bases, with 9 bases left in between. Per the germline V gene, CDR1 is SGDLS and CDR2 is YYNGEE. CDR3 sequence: CASSTNSSPLHF. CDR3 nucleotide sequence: TGTGCCAGCAGCACGAACTCCTCACCCCTCCACTTT.

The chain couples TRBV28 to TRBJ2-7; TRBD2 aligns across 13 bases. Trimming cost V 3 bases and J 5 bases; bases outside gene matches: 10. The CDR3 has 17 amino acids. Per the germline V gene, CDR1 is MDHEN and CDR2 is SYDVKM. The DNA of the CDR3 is TGTGCCAGCAGTTTTATGAGACTAGCGGGAGGAAGCGACGAGCAGTACTTC. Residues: CASSFMRLAGGSDEQYF.

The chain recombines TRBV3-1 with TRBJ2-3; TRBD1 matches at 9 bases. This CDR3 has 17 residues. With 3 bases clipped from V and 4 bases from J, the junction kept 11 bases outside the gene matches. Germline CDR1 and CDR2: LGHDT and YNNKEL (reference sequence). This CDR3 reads CASSQGPGQGLPDTQYF. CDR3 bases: TGTGCCAGCAGCCAGGGACCGGGACAGGGCCTACCAGATACGCAGTATTTT.

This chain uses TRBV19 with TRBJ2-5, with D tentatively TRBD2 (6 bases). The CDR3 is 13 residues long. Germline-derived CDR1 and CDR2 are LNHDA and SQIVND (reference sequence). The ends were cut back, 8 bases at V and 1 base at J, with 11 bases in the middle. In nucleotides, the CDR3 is TGTGCCAGTCGTCCTAGCGCCCAAGAGACCCAGTACTTC. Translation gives CASRPSAQETQYF.

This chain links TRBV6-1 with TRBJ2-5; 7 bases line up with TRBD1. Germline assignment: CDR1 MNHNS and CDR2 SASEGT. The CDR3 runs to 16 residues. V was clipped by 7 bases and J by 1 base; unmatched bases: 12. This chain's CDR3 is CASIRGTVDFQETQYF. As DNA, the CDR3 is TGTGCCAGCATCAGGGGGACCGTGGATTTCCAAGAGACCCAGTACTTC.

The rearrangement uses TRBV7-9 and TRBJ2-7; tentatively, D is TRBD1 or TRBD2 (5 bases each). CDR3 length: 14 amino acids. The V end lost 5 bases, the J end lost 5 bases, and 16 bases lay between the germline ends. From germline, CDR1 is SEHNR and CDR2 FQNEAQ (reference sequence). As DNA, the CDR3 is TGTGCCAGCAGCCCCCGCGTTGGGGACCACGAGCAGTACTTC. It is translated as CASSPRVGDHEQYF.